This entry lists 19 T cell receptor beta chains sequenced from one sample in a study of T cell changes during pregnancy in multiple sclerosis. Only in-frame clones appear in the TCRdb table, and some are missing; sequencing was by immunoSEQ multiplex PCR. The sample consists of about 13,000 clones, 85% to 90% of them appearing once. The sample was CD8+ T cells from peripheral blood mononuclear cells, taken after pregnancy. These receptors came from a female donor in good health, enrolled as a control in a pregnancy study.

This clone was observed once. This chain connects TRBV27 to TRBJ2-3; D ambiguous. The ends were cut back, 0 bases at V and 7 bases at J, with 8 bases in the middle. This CDR3 region has 13 residues. CDR1 and CDR2 (germline): MNHEY, SMNVEV (reference sequence). The CDR3 DNA is TGTGCCAGCAGTTTATCGGGCTGGAATACGCAGTATTTT. Translated: CASSLSGWNTQYF.

This clone was picked up a small number of times. Within the sample, other DNA sequences also encode this same CDR3. The V gene is TRBV2, the J gene TRBJ2-3; perhaps TRBD2 as D (5 bases). CDR1 and CDR2 (germline): SNHLY, FYNNEI. The CDR3 extends over 15 amino acids. Deletions cut 5 bases from V and 0 bases from J, with 12 bases between. CDR3: CASSPGTGSTDTQYF. The DNA of the CDR3 is TGTGCCAGCAGTCCGGGAACGGGGAGCACAGATACGCAGTATTTT.

This clone was observed a few times. The V and J genes are TRBV14 and TRBJ2-7; TRBD1 aligns across 7 bases. After removal of 6 bases from V and 2 bases from J, the junction contained 7 bases not matched to a gene. There are 14 residues in the CDR3. Germline V gene lookup returns CDR1 SGHDN and CDR2 FVKESK. The CDR3 region has the DNA TGTGCCAGCAGAGAGGACAGGTTCCCCTACGAGCAGTACTTC. It codes for CASREDRFPYEQYF.

The genes are TRBV4-3 and TRBJ2-5; 9 bases map to TRBD1. The J call may be incorrect, as the DNA end agrees better with TRBJ2-7. The CDR3 spans 13 residues. Germline CDR1 LGHNA, CDR2 YSLEER. The DNA of the CDR3 is TGCGCCTCCTCCGGGACAGGGAATTCCGAGCAGTACTTC. Translation gives CASSGTGNSEQYF.

V and J are TRBV4-3 and TRBJ2-1, with 7 bases lining up with TRBD2. The CDR3 is 16 residues long. After removal of 1 base from V and 8 bases from J, the junction contained 11 bases not matched to a gene. Germline-derived CDR1 and CDR2 are LGHNA and YSLEER. In nucleotides, the CDR3 is TGCGCCAGCAGCCAAGTCTCCGGGGGGAGTTTCGATGAGCAGTTCTTC. It yields the protein CASSQVSGGSFDEQFF.

In DNA form, the CDR3 reads TGTGCCAGCAGCCCCACTAGTACCGGGGAGCTGTTTTTT. It codes for CASSPTSTGELFF. The chain employs TRBV7-9 and TRBJ2-2, with D possibly matching TRBD2 (5 bases). Germline V gene data show CDR1 as SEHNR and CDR2 as FQNEAQ (reference sequence). The CDR3 totals 13 residues. The ends were cut back, 5 bases at V and 5 bases at J, with 9 bases in the middle.

The chain recombines TRBV20-1 with TRBJ1-1; possible D gene TRBD1, 6 bases. V was clipped by 6 bases and J by 11 bases, with 16 bases between them. This CDR3 spans 11 amino acids. Germline CDR1 reads DFQATT; CDR2 reads SNEGSKA (reference sequence). The CDR3 coding sequence is TGCAGTGCCCCTCGACAGGCAGGGGCTTTCTTT. Encoded protein: CSAPRQAGAFF.

This chain uses TRBV15 with TRBJ1-2, with D maybe TRBD1 (5 bases). Germline lookup yields CDR1 LNHNV and CDR2 YYDKDF (reference sequence). This CDR3 has 18 residues. Trimming removed 0 bases from V and 2 bases from J, with 19 bases in between. The CDR3 nucleotides are TGTGCCACCAGCAGAGATCAGGTTGGGGGGAGGAGGAACTATGGCTACACCTTC. Protein sequence: CATSRDQVGGRRNYGYTF.

The table lists this clone with a few counts. The rearrangement joins TRBV9 to TRBJ2-3; tentative D call: TRBD1 (6 bases). From germline, CDR1 is SGDLS and CDR2 YYNGEE. The CDR3 contains 16 residues. V shed 2 bases and J shed 0 bases, with 13 bases lying between them. CDR3 in amino acids: CASSVSGGASTDTQYF. In nucleotides, the CDR3 is TGTGCCAGCAGCGTTTCTGGGGGCGCGAGCACAGATACGCAGTATTTT.

This chain links TRBV30 with TRBJ2-4; 9 bases match TRBD2. The V segment lost 4 bases and the J segment 0 bases; nucleotides outside the gene matches: 4. Germline V lookup: CDR1 GTSNPN, CDR2 SVGIG (reference sequence). The CDR3 is made up of 15 amino acids. CDR3 sequence: CAWTSGILAKNIQYF. The DNA for the CDR3 is TGTGCCTGGACTAGCGGGATACTAGCCAAAAACATTCAGTACTTC.

The V call is TRBV28, the J call TRBJ2-7; maybe TRBD1 (6 bases). The CDR3 is 14 amino acids. The V and J ends lost 5 bases and 4 bases respectively, with 15 bases between them. CDR1 is MDHEN, CDR2 SYDVKM, per germline. The CDR3 region is CASSRNREKYEQYF. In DNA form, the CDR3 reads TGTGCCAGCAGTCGAAACAGGGAGAAATACGAGCAGTACTTC.

This clone was detected only once. The chain combines TRBV15 with TRBJ2-7, with 9 positions matching TRBD2. The CDR3 covers 16 residues. Trimming took 0 bases from V and 2 from J; bases not matched to a gene: 5. Germline CDR1 and CDR2: LNHNV and YYDKDF (reference sequence). Here the CDR3 reads CATSRDWREGPYEQYF. The CDR3 bases are TGTGCCACCAGCAGAGATTGGCGGGAGGGTCCCTACGAGCAGTACTTC.

This clone was picked up a small number of times. The chain couples TRBV6-6 to TRBJ2-1; maybe TRBD1 (5 bases). Deletions cut 6 bases from V and 5 bases from J, with 11 bases between. Germline V gene sequence: CDR1 MNHNY, CDR2 SVGAGI (reference sequence). CDR3 length: 13 residues. CDR3 amino acids: CASSPDTHNEQFF. For the CDR3, the DNA is TGTGCCAGCAGCCCGGACACCCACAATGAGCAGTTCTTC.

This chain joins TRBV4-2 and TRBJ2-1; 8 nucleotides line up with TRBD2. The germline gives CDR1 LGHNA, CDR2 YNFKEQ. There are 21 residues in the CDR3. After removal of 2 bases from V and 2 bases from J, the junction contained 20 bases not matched to a gene. In DNA form, the CDR3 reads TGTGCCAGCAGCCAAATTTCAACCGGACTAGCCTTAGCCGACCCCTACAATGAGCAGTTCTTC. Protein: CASSQISTGLALADPYNEQFF.

This chain links TRBV29-1 with TRBJ2-7, with TRBD2 identical over 14 bases. This CDR3 has 14 residues. V dropped 7 bases and J dropped 6; count of bases not matched to a gene: 8. Germline V lookup: CDR1 SQVTM, CDR2 ANQGSEA. The chain's CDR3 is CSAEGLAGVAEQYF. The CDR3 DNA follows: TGCAGCGCAGAGGGACTAGCGGGAGTGGCCGAGCAGTACTTC.

This clone showed up just once. The chain is built from TRBV27 and TRBJ2-1, with 8 bases identical to TRBD2. Germline V lookup: CDR1 MNHEY, CDR2 SMNVEV (reference sequence). With 5 bases clipped from V and 3 bases from J, the junction kept 3 bases outside the gene matches. This CDR3 has 14 residues. CDR3 residues: CASSLSGSYNEQFF. The CDR3 DNA sequence: TGTGCCAGCAGTCTAAGCGGGAGCTACAATGAGCAGTTCTTC.

The CDR3 DNA reads as TGTGCCAGCAGCTTGAGTTTGACAGGGGGCTGGACTAATGAAAAACTGTTTTTT. Its protein product is CASSLSLTGGWTNEKLFF. The chain joins TRBV5-6 to TRBJ1-4; TRBD1 matches at 10 bases. From germline, CDR1 is SGHDT and CDR2 YYEEEE. Trimming took 1 base from V and 2 from J; bases not matched to a gene: 8. The CDR3 spans 18 residues.

The chain recombines TRBV15 with TRBJ2-1, with a possible D match to TRBD2 (6 bases). This CDR3 spans 16 amino acids. Germline-derived CDR1 and CDR2 are LNHNV and YYDKDF (reference sequence). V was cut by 0 bases and J by 7 bases, with 16 bases left in between. The chain's CDR3 is CATSRDLVSGVNEQFF. CDR3 sequence (DNA): TGTGCCACCAGCAGAGATTTGGTTTCGGGGGTAAATGAGCAGTTCTTC.

The chain is built from TRBV18 and TRBJ1-2; D might be TRBD1 (5 bases). V was shortened by 0 bases and J by 0 bases, with 8 bases between the two germline ends. The CDR3 is 15 amino acids. CDR1 and CDR2 from the germline V gene are KGHSH and LQKENI. CDR3 nucleotide sequence: TGTGCCAGCTCACCACCCAGGGTATCTAACTATGGCTACACCTTC. It translates to CASSPPRVSNYGYTF.